This TCR beta chain derives from a study of T cells in Graves' hyperthyroidism and ophthalmopathy. Investigators excluded patients with uncontrolled infection, other autoimmune disease, pregnancy or lactation. This clonotype has a count of ten or more. V dropped 4 bases and J dropped 7 bases, with 14 bases sitting between them. This CDR3 spans 14 amino acids. CDR1 is SGHTA and CDR2 is FQGTGA in the germline V gene. Amplified TCR beta CDR3 regions derived from RNA transcripts. The TCR CDR3 first-round RT-PCR relied on the HTBI primer set. TCRdb reanalysed the multiplex PCR reads using MiXCR and keeps one entry per CDR3 protein. The sample consists of hundreds of thousands of distinct CDR3 sequences, approximately 14% of them appearing once.

J is TRBJ2-1 and V is TRBV7-3; D is possibly TRBD2 (5 bases). This clonotype was sampled from a woman between 45 and 65 years old with Graves' ophthalmopathy. The sample comprised blood. The CDR3 DNA is TGTGCCAGCAGCTCGTGGGAGAAGGAGAATGAGCAGTTCTTC. Translated: CASSSWEKENEQFF.